This TCR beta chain emerged from a study of T-cell memory formation after mild COVID-19. Study-wide findings and caveats: What remained unconfirmed was the SARS-CoV-2 specificity of second-wave clones peaking on day 37.

Trimming shortened V by 5 bases and J by 3 bases, and 11 bases separated the two germline ends. CDR3 length equals 13 residues. Germline V gene lookup returns CDR1 LNHNV and CDR2 YYDKDF (reference sequence). It was 5'RACE with constant-segment primers that produced the TCR alpha and TCR beta cDNA libraries, which carried sample barcodes and UMIs. TCRdb recomputed calls from the 5' RACE reads with MiXCR, one row per CDR3 protein. The sample has 100,000 to 140,000 distinct CDR3 sequences; around 15% are singletons. This clonotype was found a few times. The antigen is unknown. This sequence was found in a young man who had mild COVID-19 (a few samples of this study predate the infection). Cell type and time point are not known. Input material: PBMCs or a T cell subset sorted from them (not recorded which). The chain is built from TRBV15 and TRBJ2-7, with D hard to call. Here the CDR3 DNA reads TGTGCCACCAGCGCGGTTCCCTTCTACGAGCAGTACTTC. It yields the protein CATSAVPFYEQYF.